These 2 T cell receptor beta chains were sequenced from one sample in a study of shared clonotypes between healthy human individuals (dated by TCRdb to 2018 to 2021). The library came from the immunoSEQ multiplex PCR assay. The source is immuneACCESS, and TCRdb retained only in-frame sequences with V and J called. Part of the clones is not carried over; for the studies checked, unresolved V genes explain less than half of this, and the remainder is unexplained. This sample is represented by 2 million to 2.5 million clones; 90% to 97% of them were singletons. The ten largest account for 0.1% to 0.15% of the sample. The material sequenced was naive CD4+ T cells sorted from blood. The cell subset or site label on this specimen signifies: CD45RA+ positively selected. The source of these receptors is a man younger than 35 in good health.

The genes are TRBV7-2 and TRBJ1-1, with TRBD1 matching over 8 bases. V shed 5 bases, J shed 8 bases, and the junction held 19 bases outside the gene matches. Germline-derived CDR1 and CDR2 are SGHTA and FQGNSA. The CDR3 is made up of 17 amino acids. The CDR3 DNA follows: TGTGCCAGCAGCGATTCCGGGACAGGAGTTGCTGCAGGGGAAGCTTTCTTT. This codes for CASSDSGTGVAAGEAFF.

The CDR3 coding sequence is TGTGCCAGCAGTCCCCGGTCGGGTAAGAGGAGGGACGAGCAGTACTTC. It yields the protein CASSPRSGKRRDEQYF. V gene TRBV6-6 combines with J gene TRBJ2-7; a possible D gene is TRBD2 (6 bases). Trimming left V 5 bases short and J 5 bases short, with 22 bases between. Germline V gene lookup returns CDR1 MNHNY and CDR2 SVGAGI (reference sequence). The CDR3 length is 16 residues.